The subject of this entry is one T cell receptor beta chain. The data derive from a study of T cell responses to AZD1222 COVID-19 vaccine. V gave up 4 bases and J gave up 4 bases; unmatched junction bases: 2. This CDR3 is built from 14 residues. Germline CDR1 is MNHEY and CDR2 is SMNVEV (reference sequence). TCRdb's table, derived via immunoSEQ multiplex PCR, lists solely in-frame clones and lacks some. Here the sample spans 150,000 or so clones, 85% to 95% being singletons. V usage is TRBV27 and J usage is TRBJ2-3, with 10 bases lining up with TRBD2. Here the sequenced sample was peripheral blood, taken on day 0 of AZD1222 vaccination. The TCR sequence derives from an adult in good health. The chain's CDR3 is CASSSAGGADTQYF. The CDR3 nucleotides are TGTGCCAGCAGTTCAGCGGGGGGGGCAGATACGCAGTATTTT.